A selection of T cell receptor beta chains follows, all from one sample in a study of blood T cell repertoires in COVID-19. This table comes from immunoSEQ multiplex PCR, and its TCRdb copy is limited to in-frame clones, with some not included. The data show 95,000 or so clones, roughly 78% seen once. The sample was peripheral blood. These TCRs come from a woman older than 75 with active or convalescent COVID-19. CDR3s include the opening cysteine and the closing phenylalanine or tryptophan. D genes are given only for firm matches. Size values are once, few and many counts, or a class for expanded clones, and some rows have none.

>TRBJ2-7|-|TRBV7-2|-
TGTGCCAGCAGCTTTATCGGGCAGGGCTACGAGCAGTACTTC
CASSFIGQGYEQYF
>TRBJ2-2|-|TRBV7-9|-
TGTGCCAGCAGCCTCCGTTTGAACACCGGGGAGCTGTTTTTT
CASSLRLNTGELFF
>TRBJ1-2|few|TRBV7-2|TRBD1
TGTGCCAGCACTCAGAGGACAGGCGCCGCGGGCGGCTACACCTTC
CASTQRTGAAGGYTF
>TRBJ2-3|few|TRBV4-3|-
TGCGCCAGCAGCCAAGATCGAGGTCGTTCGGATACGCAGTATTTT
CASSQDRGRSDTQYF
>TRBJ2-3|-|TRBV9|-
TGTGCCAGCAGCATAAGTTCAGCGGTAAACGGTGCAGATACGCAGTATTTT
CASSISSAVNGADTQYF
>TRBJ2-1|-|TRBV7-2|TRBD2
TGTGCCAGCAGCTTGGGAGGGTTCGGTGAGCAGTTCTTC
CASSLGGFGEQFF
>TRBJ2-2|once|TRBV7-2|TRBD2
TGTGCCAGCAGCTTAGTTCCTAGCGGGAGCACCGGGGAGCTGTTTTTT
CASSLVPSGSTGELFF
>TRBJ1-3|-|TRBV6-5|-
TGTGCCACGTTAACACAGGGTAACTCTGGAAACACCATATATTTT
CATLTQGNSGNTIYF
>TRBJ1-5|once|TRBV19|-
TGTGCCAGTAACTCACAGGGTAAGGGCAATCAGCCCCAGCATTTT
CASNSQGKGNQPQHF
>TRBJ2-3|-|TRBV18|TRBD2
TGTGCCAGCTCAGTGACTAGCGGGACCGCAGATACGCAGTATTTT
CASSVTSGTADTQYF